This TCR beta chain was documented in a study of OX40 agonist ivuxolimab in advanced cancers. Study overall: With a range of roughly 23 to 79, age averaged approximately 64 years, and more than 75% were male. General study points: CD4+ and CD8+ T cells in blood underwent clonal expansion by week 6 at 0.1 to 3.0 mg/kg.

CDR1 is SGHAT and CDR2 is FQNNGV in the germline V gene. This CDR3 has 14 residues. Trimming took 7 bases from V and 5 from J, leaving 17 bases between them. Regarding this clone: What it binds is unknown.

Sequenced by immunoSEQ multiplex PCR; TCRdb stores in-frame clones only, minus some. The sample contains roughly 64,000 clones, 91% of which appear only once. The sample was CD4+ or CD8+ T cells sorted from blood, taken in a trial of the OX40 agonist ivuxolimab. The source is an adult with an advanced solid tumor such as melanoma, head and neck, liver or kidney cancer. The rearrangement uses TRBV11-2 and TRBJ1-1; D may be TRBD1 (5 bases). CDR3 nucleotides: TGTGCCAGCAACACCAGGAGGGAGGGGACTGAAGCTTTCTTT. Protein product: CASNTRREGTEAFF.